This entry lists 2 T cell receptor beta chains sequenced from one sample in a study of shared clonotypes between healthy human individuals. Profiled with immunoSEQ multiplex PCR; TCRdb holds only in-frame clones, not every one. The table has 2.3 million or so clones, approximately 95% seen once. The source material was naive CD4+ T cells from PBMCs. Indicated subset: CD45RA+ positively selected. These receptors were obtained from a man aged 18 to 29 in good health. Some clones in this sample may be carry-over from other donors' samples.

The rearrangement joins TRBV6-1 to TRBJ2-2, with D hard to call. CDR3 length: 15 residues. CDR1 is MNHNS, CDR2 SASEGT, per germline. Trimming pared 7 bases from V and 5 bases from J, leaving 17 bases between. The CDR3 DNA sequence: TGTGCCAGCACTACAGCGCCCATGGGGACCGGGGAGCTGTTTTTT. Protein product: CASTTAPMGTGELFF.

This rearrangement joins TRBV11-2 to TRBJ2-1; D is possibly TRBD2 (6 bases). This CDR3 is 18 amino acids long. The ends were cut back, 2 bases at V and 0 bases at J, with 17 bases in the middle. Germline CDR1 SGHAT, CDR2 FQNNGV. As DNA, the CDR3 is TGTGCCAGCAGCTTATCCTGGGGGGTTATGAGCTCCTACAATGAGCAGTTCTTC. It codes for CASSLSWGVMSSYNEQFF.